The clone carrying this T cell receptor (beta chain) appeared many times. Its antigen remains unidentified. The data stem from a study of molecular identifiers for immune sequencing clone quantification. Sorted inputs of about 18,000 to 1,100,000 cells, with 10%, 30% or 50% RNA, yielded naive CD8 libraries. Findings and caveats of the study: Clones with over 20 RNA copies captured over 97% of effector molecules but under 1% of naive ones.

There are 16 residues in the CDR3. CDR1 is MGHDK and CDR2 is SYGVNS in the germline V gene. V dropped 3 bases and J dropped 0 bases, with 15 bases sitting between them. Bulk TCR libraries were made with methods that had been previously described and with listed TCR primers. In TCRdb, the PCR reads were re-called with MiXCR into one record per CDR3 protein. Seen here are some 680,000 distinct CDR3 sequences, roughly 25% observed once, and the top ten hold 0.75% to 0.8%. The specimen sequenced was naive CD8+ T cells from blood, with Jurkat cell RNA spiked in. Subset meaning: FACS-sorted CD8+CD4-CCR7+CD45RA+ naive T cells. The clonotype was recovered from a human donor in good health. Some libraries in this study had Jurkat cell RNA spiked in. V and J are TRBV25-1 and TRBJ2-7, with D unresolved. CDR3 sequence reads: CASSDGPGSSSYEQYF. The CDR3 nucleotides are TGTGCCAGCAGTGACGGTCCAGGCTCGAGCTCCTACGAGCAGTACTTC.